The next 23 T cell receptor beta chains were all read from a single sample in a study of cytomegalovirus exposure and HLA in healthy donors. PCR amplification relied on 60 Vbeta primers (plus 13 Jbeta primers). The repertoire was sequenced with immunoSEQ multiplex PCR; TCRdb's copy has only in-frame clones and lacks some. The listing records 30,000 to 45,000 clones. The sequenced sample was PBMCs. These receptors originate from a man aged 35 to 55 in good health and CMV-seropositive.

J is TRBJ2-5 and V is TRBV9; TRBD2 matches 8 bases. Near its end, the DNA agrees better with TRBJ2-7, so the J call may be wrong. Germline V lookup: CDR1 SGDLS, CDR2 YYNGEE. The CDR3 is 14 amino acids. The CDR3 DNA sequence: TGTGCCAGCAGCAGAACTAGCGGAGACTACGAGCAGTACTTC. Translation gives CASSRTSGDYEQYF.

The chain's CDR3 is CASSEALAYTQYF. As DNA, the CDR3 is TGTGCCAGCAGTGAAGCCCTAGCTTACACGCAGTATTTT. The chain carries TRBV2 and TRBJ2-3; tentatively, D is TRBD2 (5 bases). Trimming removed 0 bases from V and 9 bases from J, with 10 bases in between. Germline V gene lookup returns CDR1 SNHLY and CDR2 FYNNEI. This CDR3 is 13 amino acids long.

The genes are TRBV20-1 and TRBJ2-1, with 7 nucleotides matching TRBD1. Per the germline V gene, CDR1 is DFQATT and CDR2 is SNEGSKA (reference sequence). This CDR3 contains 11 residues. V was clipped by 5 bases and J by 7 bases; unmatched bases: 2. CDR3 loop: CSASTGNEQFF. CDR3 coding DNA: TGCAGTGCTTCGACAGGGAATGAGCAGTTCTTC.

The chain recombines TRBV5-6 with TRBJ2-2, with TRBD2 as a possible D gene (5 bases). Trimming stripped 4 bases from V and 4 bases from J, with 14 bases between. CDR1 SGHDT and CDR2 YYEEEE come from the germline V gene. There are 15 residues in the CDR3. For the CDR3, the DNA is TGTGCCAGCAGCCCCGCGGGTTCCGGCACCGGGGAGCTGTTTTTT. As protein: CASSPAGSGTGELFF. Full variable domain (remainder filled in from reference TRBV5-6 and TRBJ2-2): DAGVTQSPTHLIKTRGQQVTLRCSPKSGHDTVSWYQQALGQGPQFIFQYYEEEERQRGNFPDRFSGHQFPNYSSELNVNALLLGDSALYLCASSPAGSGTGELFFGEGSRLTVL.

This chain joins TRBV18 and TRBJ2-5; perhaps TRBD1 as D (6 bases). V dropped 6 bases and J dropped 5 bases, with 22 bases sitting between them. The CDR3 runs to 16 residues. Germline V gene sequence: CDR1 KGHSH, CDR2 LQKENI. The CDR3 DNA is TGTGCCAGCTCGGGGACAATTGACAGCCTAGGGGAGACCCAGTACTTC. This gives the protein CASSGTIDSLGETQYF.

The CDR3 DNA is TGTGCCAGCAGTGAGGGCTCATTAAACACTGAAGCTTTCTTT. It yields the protein CASSEGSLNTEAFF. The rearrangement links TRBV6-5 to TRBJ1-1; D is ambiguous. Germline V gene sequence: CDR1 MNHEY, CDR2 SVGAGI. Between the trimmed V and J ends, which lost 5 bases and 2 bases, there was a span of 12 bases. This CDR3 is 14 amino acids long.

This sequence joins TRBV6-5 and TRBJ2-3; D gene ambiguous. There are 13 residues in the CDR3. CDR1 and CDR2 (germline): MNHEY, SVGAGI. V shed 6 bases and J shed 5 bases, with 12 bases lying between them. This chain's CDR3 is CASSTPVVDTQYF. The CDR3 DNA reads TGTGCCAGCAGCACTCCGGTGGTAGATACGCAGTATTTT.

This chain joins TRBV6-1 and TRBJ1-1; D not resolved. V was shortened by 1 base and J by 0 bases, with 15 bases between the two germline ends. Germline V lookup: CDR1 MNHNS, CDR2 SASEGT. This CDR3 is 17 amino acids long. The CDR3 sequence is CASSEVPPIVMNTEAFF. As DNA, the CDR3 is TGTGCCAGCAGTGAAGTACCCCCGATAGTTATGAACACTGAAGCTTTCTTT.

The chain couples TRBV7-2 to TRBJ2-7; 12 bases agree with TRBD2. Germline CDR1 and CDR2: SGHTA and FQGNSA. This CDR3 contains 15 residues. After removal of 5 bases from V and 7 bases from J, the junction contained 9 bases not matched to a gene. For the CDR3, the DNA is TGTGCCAGCAGCGTCCGACTAGCGGGAGCTAGGGAGCAGTACTTC. This translates into CASSVRLAGAREQYF.

The chain combines TRBV19 with TRBJ2-7, with TRBD1 matching 9 bases. This CDR3 is built from 15 residues. J lost 1 base, V lost 0 bases, and 1 base had no gene match. Germline assignment: CDR1 LNHDA and CDR2 SQIVND (reference sequence). The CDR3 loop is CASSIDGTGSYEQYF. In nucleotides, the CDR3 is TGTGCCAGTAGTATAGATGGGACAGGGTCCTACGAGCAGTACTTC. The full variable domain, completed using reference TRBV19 and TRBJ2-7, is DGGITQSPKYLFRKEGQNVTLSCEQNLNHDAMYWYRQDPGQGLRLIYYSQIVNDFQKGDIAEGYSVSREKKESFPLTVTSAQKNPTAFYLCASSIDGTGSYEQYFGPGTRLTVT.

The J gene is TRBJ2-4, the V gene TRBV9, with D unclear. The germline V gene encodes CDR1 SGDLS and CDR2 YYNGEE. CDR3 length: 13 residues. The ends were cut back, 4 bases at V and 5 bases at J, with 10 bases in the middle. In DNA form, the CDR3 reads TGTGCCAGCAGCCCGTCACTTGAAAACATTCAGTACTTC. Translation: CASSPSLENIQYF. The complete variable domain, with remaining parts taken from reference TRBV9 and TRBJ2-4, reads DSGVTQTPKHLITATGQRVTLRCSPRSGDLSVYWYQQSLDQGLQFLIQYYNGEERAKGNILERFSAQQFPDLHSELNLSSLELGDSALYFCASSPSLENIQYFGAGTRLSVL.

This chain links TRBV9 with TRBJ2-3; 7 bases agree with TRBD2. This CDR3 is built from 15 residues. V gave up 2 bases and J gave up 6 bases; unmatched junction bases: 9. CDR1 SGDLS and CDR2 YYNGEE come from the germline V gene. For the CDR3, the DNA is TGTGCCAGCAGCGTCCAGCGGGACGGAAGGGATACGCAGTATTTT. It yields the protein CASSVQRDGRDTQYF.

This sequence joins TRBV30 and TRBJ2-4, with a weak D call TRBD2 (7 bases). The V end was cut by 2 bases, the J end by 7 bases, with 18 bases between. In germline, CDR1 is GTSNPN, CDR2 SVGIG (reference sequence). This CDR3 is 15 amino acids long. DNA for the CDR3: TGTGCCTGGAGTCAAATACCCAGGGGAGGGAACATTCAGTACTTC. Its translation: CAWSQIPRGGNIQYF.

The genes are TRBV6-5 and TRBJ2-7; no firm D call. Per the germline V gene, CDR1 is MNHEY and CDR2 is SVGAGI. This CDR3 comprises 14 residues. Trimming cost V 6 bases and J 1 base, with 13 bases left between them. The DNA of the CDR3 is TGTGCCAGCAGCACCGACTTACTTTCCTACGAGCAGTACTTC. Its translation is CASSTDLLSYEQYF.

The V gene is TRBV19, the J gene TRBJ2-3; tentative D call: TRBD2 (5 bases). Trimming took off 8 bases at V and 7 bases at J, with 22 bases between the two ends. Germline V lookup: CDR1 LNHDA, CDR2 SQIVND (reference sequence). This CDR3 is built from 15 residues. The CDR3: CASSVGLAGSYTQYF. In nucleotides, the CDR3 is TGTGCCAGTTCTGTTGGGCTAGCCGGTTCATATACGCAGTATTTT.

V gene TRBV6-6 combines with J gene TRBJ2-7; TRBD1 agrees at 10 bases. Trimming removed 5 bases from V and 6 bases from J; junction bases left unmatched: 10. This CDR3 has 15 amino acids. Germline values: CDR1 MNHNY, CDR2 SVGAGI (reference sequence). CDR3 region: CASSLFDRGPLEQYF. The CDR3, as DNA: TGTGCCAGCAGTCTCTTCGACAGGGGGCCTCTCGAGCAGTACTTC.

This sequence joins TRBV4-3 and TRBJ1-2; D is possibly TRBD1 (6 bases). Trimming pared 6 bases from V and 7 bases from J, leaving 9 bases between. Germline-derived CDR1 and CDR2 are LGHNA and YSLEER. The CDR3 has 11 amino acids. Here the CDR3 reads CASSQGLGYTF. CDR3 in DNA: TGCGCCAGCAGTCAGGGGCTTGGCTACACCTTC.

V and J are TRBV30 and TRBJ2-2, with D possibly TRBD2 on 5 matching bases. Germline V gives CDR1 GTSNPN, CDR2 SVGIG (reference sequence). The CDR3 loop spans 13 amino acids. The V and J ends lost 0 bases and 6 bases respectively, with 8 bases between them. Written as DNA, the CDR3 is TGTGCCTGGAGTGTGGCGGGCTCCGGGGAGCTGTTTTTT. It yields the protein CAWSVAGSGELFF.

The chain links TRBV7-9 to TRBJ2-6; tentative D call: TRBD1 (6 bases). The V gene lost 3 bases and the J gene lost 1 base, with 7 bases spanning the gap. Germline V gives CDR1 SEHNR, CDR2 FQNEAQ (reference sequence). The length of the CDR3 is 15 residues. In nucleotides, the CDR3 is TGTGCCAGCAGCTTTACAGGGTCTGGGGCCAACGTCCTGACTTTC. It yields the protein CASSFTGSGANVLTF.

The rearrangement links TRBV18 to TRBJ1-3; perhaps TRBD1 as D (6 bases). V was shortened by 4 bases and J by 4 bases, with 17 bases between the two germline ends. The CDR3 totals 16 residues. Germline V gene lookup returns CDR1 KGHSH and CDR2 LQKENI. The CDR3 coding sequence is TGTGCCAGCTCACTCGAACAGGGCAACACCGGAAACACCATATATTTT. This gives the protein CASSLEQGNTGNTIYF.

The chain uses TRBV5-5 and TRBJ2-3; 9 bases map to TRBD1. Germline loops: CDR1 SGHKS, CDR2 YYEKEE (reference sequence). CDR3 length: 15 residues. With V trimmed by 0 bases and J by 2 bases, 1 base remained unmatched. The CDR3 nucleotides are TGTGCCAGCAGCTTGGGGGACAGGGACACAGATACGCAGTATTTT. Protein: CASSLGDRDTDTQYF.

This chain links TRBV28 with TRBJ1-1, with 7 bases matching TRBD1. Germline values: CDR1 MDHEN, CDR2 SYDVKM. V lost 10 bases to trimming and J lost 8 bases; unmatched junction nucleotides: 16. The CDR3 is 14 amino acids. Here the CDR3 reads CATRWDRSRIEAFF. CDR3 coding DNA: TGTGCCACCAGGTGGGACAGATCTCGCATAGAAGCTTTCTTT.

J is TRBJ1-2 and V is TRBV25-1; 7 nucleotides agree with TRBD1. The CDR3 is made up of 13 amino acids. Germline V gives CDR1 MGHDK, CDR2 SYGVNS. The ends lost 4 bases at V and 8 bases at J; junction bases unmatched: 7. The CDR3 nucleotides read TGTGCCAGCAGTGCTAACAGGGGCCACGGCTACACCTTC. Its protein is CASSANRGHGYTF.